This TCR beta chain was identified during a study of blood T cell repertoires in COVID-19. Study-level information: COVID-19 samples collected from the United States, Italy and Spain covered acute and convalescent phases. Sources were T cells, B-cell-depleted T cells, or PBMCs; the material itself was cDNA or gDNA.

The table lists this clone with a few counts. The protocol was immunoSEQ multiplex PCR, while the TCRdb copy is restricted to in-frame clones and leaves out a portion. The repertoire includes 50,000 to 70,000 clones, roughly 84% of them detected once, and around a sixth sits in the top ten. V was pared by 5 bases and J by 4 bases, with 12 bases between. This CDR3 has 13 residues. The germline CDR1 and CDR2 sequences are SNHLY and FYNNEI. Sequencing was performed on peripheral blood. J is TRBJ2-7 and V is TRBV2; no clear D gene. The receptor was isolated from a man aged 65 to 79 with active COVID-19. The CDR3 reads CASSPNPPYEQYF. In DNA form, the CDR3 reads TGTGCCAGCAGTCCTAACCCGCCTTACGAGCAGTACTTC.